Listed below are T cell receptor beta chains from one sample, sequenced in a study of T cells in Graves' hyperthyroidism and ophthalmopathy. TCRdb reanalysed the multiplex PCR reads using MiXCR and keeps one entry per CDR3 protein. Counted here are roughly 570,000 distinct CDR3 sequences, roughly 46% occurring once; the ten biggest clones make up 15% to 20%. Material for sequencing was peripheral blood or thyroid tissue (not recorded which). These receptor sequences come from an adult woman with Graves' disease, either hyperthyroidism or ophthalmopathy (not recorded which). Each CDR3 is given with its conserved first and last residue. D genes are given only for firm matches. For some rows the clone size is stated as once, few or many, or as a class when expanded; others skip it.

j_gene,abundance,d_gene,v_gene,CDR3nt,CDR3aa
TRBJ2-5,few,-,TRBV25-1,TGTGCCAGCAGTGATTCGGGCAGGAGGTACCAAGAGACCCAGTACTTC,CASSDSGRRYQETQYF
TRBJ1-6,many,-,TRBV6-4,TGTGCCAGCAGTCCTCAGTCGAAAAATTCACCCCTCCACTTT,CASSPQSKNSPLHF
TRBJ2-5,many,-,TRBV20-1,TGCAGTGCTAGAGACTGGCAGCAAGAGACCCAGTACTTC,CSARDWQQETQYF
TRBJ1-5,-,-,TRBV2,TGTGCCAGCAGTGAAGAGGTACCAAAGCCCCAGCATTTT,CASSEEVPKPQHF
TRBJ1-1,-,TRBD1,TRBV9,TGTGCCAGCAGCGCCAGGGGGACAGGGAAAGCTTTCTTT,CASSARGTGKAFF
TRBJ1-2,-,-,TRBV20-1,TGCAGTGCTGGGGGATGGGTTGGCTACACCTTC,CSAGGWVGYTF
TRBJ1-2,-,-,TRBV15,TGTGCCACCGGCAGGTCGGGCGGCTATGGCTACACCTTC,CATGRSGGYGYTF
TRBJ1-2,-,-,TRBV19,TGTGCCAGTAGAATAATACGGACTAGCGCTGACTTAAATGGCTACACCTTC,CASRIIRTSADLNGYTF
TRBJ2-2,-,-,TRBV6-1,TGTGCCAGCAGTGAAGGGGTTAGCGGTAACACCGGGGAGCTGTTTTTT,CASSEGVSGNTGELFF
TRBJ2-7,many,TRBD2,TRBV5-1,TGCGCCAGCAGCCCGGGACTAGCGGGAGCCTTCGCCTACGAGCAGTACTTC,CASSPGLAGAFAYEQYF
TRBJ2-7,many,-,TRBV2,TGTGCCATGAGATTGGAACAGCGATCCTACGAGCAGTACTTC,CAMRLEQRSYEQYF